This T cell receptor beta chain was identified during a study of tumor-infiltrating lymphocytes in primary liver carcinoma. This clonotype has more than one count but fewer than ten. Germline is not matched at one junction end, which may reflect a read error. Germline CDR1 SQVTM, CDR2 ANQGSEA. The CDR3 is 18 residues long. Blood RNA originated from unsorted whole blood, with germline DNA additionally extracted. TCR beta cDNA was prepared out of about 510 ng total RNA by means of a constant-region primer. Researchers made the TCR beta libraries by running three nested multiplex PCR rounds with slightly modified ARM-PCR. Forward primers for TRBV1-TRBV30 and a C-beta reverse primer served the first two PCR rounds, at about 10 cycles each. MiXCR, applied by TCRdb to the multiplex PCR reads, yields one record per CDR3 protein. The table lists 330,000 or so distinct CDR3 sequences, about two thirds of them singletons.

Input material: peripheral blood. The chain carries TRBV29-1 and TRBJ2-3; 16 bases fit TRBD2. This TCR was recovered from a man aged 35 to 55 with primary liver carcinoma and hepatitis B virus infection. The CDR3 sequence is CSVEGTSGRAKSTDTQYF. The CDR3 DNA sequence: TGCAGCGTCGAAGGGACTAGCGGGAGGGCCAAAAGCACAGATACGCAGTATTTT.